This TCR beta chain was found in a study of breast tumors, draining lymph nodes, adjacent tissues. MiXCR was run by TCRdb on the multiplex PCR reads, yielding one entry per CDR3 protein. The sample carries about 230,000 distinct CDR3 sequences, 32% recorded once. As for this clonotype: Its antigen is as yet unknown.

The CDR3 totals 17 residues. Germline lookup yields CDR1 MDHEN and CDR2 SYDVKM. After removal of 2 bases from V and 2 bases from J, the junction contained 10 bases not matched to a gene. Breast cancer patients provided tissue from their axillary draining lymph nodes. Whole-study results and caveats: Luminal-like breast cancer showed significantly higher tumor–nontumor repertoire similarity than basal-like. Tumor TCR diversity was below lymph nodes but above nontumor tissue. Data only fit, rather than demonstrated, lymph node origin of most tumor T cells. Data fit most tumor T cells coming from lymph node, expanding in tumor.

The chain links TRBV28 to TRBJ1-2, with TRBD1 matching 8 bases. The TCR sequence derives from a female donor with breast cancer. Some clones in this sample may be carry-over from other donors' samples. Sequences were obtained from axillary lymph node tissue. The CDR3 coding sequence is TGTGCCAGCAGTTTACCTGGACAGGGCAGGGGAAACTATGGCTACACCTTC. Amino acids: CASSLPGQGRGNYGYTF.